The 22 T cell receptor beta chains reported below all come from one sample, sequenced in a study of radiotherapy plus CTLA-4 blockade in lung cancer. The table came from immunoSEQ multiplex PCR; TCRdb's copy has only in-frame clones and leaves some out. The sample consists of some 120,000 clones, roughly 86% of them appearing once. The source material was peripheral blood, sampled from a patient treated with radiotherapy plus ipilimumab. Receptors were obtained from a human donor with non-small cell lung cancer that progressed on radiotherapy plus ipilimumab. Some clones in this sample may be carry-over from other donors' samples.

The chain has TRBV28 and TRBJ1-2; possible D gene TRBD1, 5 bases. The germline V gene has CDR1 MDHEN and CDR2 SYDVKM. The CDR3 length is 13 residues. V gave up 5 bases and J gave up 7 bases, with 14 bases separating them. As DNA, the CDR3 is TGTGCCAGCAGTCCTCTGCAGGGAAGTGGCTACACCTTC. It codes for CASSPLQGSGYTF.

This chain joins TRBV7-9 and TRBJ1-2, with D unresolved. CDR1 and CDR2 from the germline V gene are SEHNR and FQNEAQ (reference sequence). This CDR3 comprises 13 residues. V lost 5 bases and J 3 bases, leaving 10 bases between the germline ends. This CDR3 reads CASSRDMDYGYTF. The CDR3 bases are TGTGCCAGCAGCCGCGATATGGACTATGGCTACACCTTC.

This clone was counted between two and nine times. The chain links TRBV7-2 to TRBJ2-3, with 11 bases matching TRBD2. J lost 2 bases, V lost 2 bases, and 6 bases had no gene match. CDR3 size: 17 residues. Germline CDR1 and CDR2: SGHTA and FQGNSA. CDR3 residues: CASSLLASGGFTDTQYF. The DNA of the CDR3 is TGTGCCAGCAGCTTATTAGCTAGCGGGGGGTTCACAGATACGCAGTATTTT.

The chain combines TRBV28 with TRBJ2-7; perhaps TRBD1 as D (5 bases). Looked up from germline, CDR1 is MDHEN and CDR2 is SYDVKM. The CDR3 loop spans 15 amino acids. Trimming removed 1 base at V and 4 bases at J, with 14 bases between. Written as DNA, the CDR3 is TGTGCCAGCAGTTTATACTCTACAGGATCTTACGAGCAGTACTTC. Protein: CASSLYSTGSYEQYF.

The V and J genes are TRBV9 and TRBJ1-2, with D possibly TRBD1 on 5 matching bases. The CDR3 has 15 amino acids. Germline V gene sequence: CDR1 SGDLS, CDR2 YYNGEE. V was trimmed by 3 bases and J by 2 bases, leaving 14 bases between them. CDR3 coding DNA: TGTGCCAGCAGCGCTGTGGGAGGGGCCAACTATGGCTACACCTTC. This gives the protein CASSAVGGANYGYTF.

J is TRBJ1-4 and V is TRBV2, with D unresolved. The CDR3 runs 11 residues. Germline-derived CDR1 and CDR2 are SNHLY and FYNNEI. V lost 10 bases to trimming and J lost 4 bases, with 7 bases between them. In DNA, the CDR3 is TGTGCCAAACGATATAATGAAAAACTGTTTTTT. It specifies CAKRYNEKLFF.

The chain carries TRBV6-7 and TRBJ2-7; 7 nucleotides align to TRBD2. TRBV6-7 is noted as an ORF with a role that remains uncertain. CDR3 length: 22 amino acids. Trimming removed 11 bases from V and 0 bases from J; junction bases left unmatched: 34. This chain's CDR3 is CAGLRGGHFVSWTFNHSYEQYF. Here the CDR3 DNA reads TGTGCCGGACTGAGGGGAGGGCACTTCGTTTCTTGGACTTTTAACCACTCCTACGAGCAGTACTTC.

V is TRBV7-2 and J is TRBJ2-5; weak D call: TRBD2 (7 bases). CDR1 SGHTA and CDR2 FQGNSA come from the germline V gene. V was shortened by 0 bases and J by 4 bases, with 12 bases between the two germline ends. There are 15 residues in the CDR3. The CDR3 nucleotides read TGTGCCAGCAGCTTAGCGGGGGGGCTTGGAGAGACCCAGTACTTC. The encoded protein is CASSLAGGLGETQYF.

This chain joins TRBV18 and TRBJ2-1; unclear D gene. Trimming cost V 3 bases and J 2 bases, with 11 bases left between them. The germline gives CDR1 KGHSH, CDR2 LQKENI. CDR3 length: 15 residues. CDR3 in DNA: TGTGCCAGCTCACCCACCCTCGGGCCCTACAATGAGCAGTTCTTC. Translation: CASSPTLGPYNEQFF.

J is TRBJ1-1 and V is TRBV2, with unresolved D. V was clipped by 6 bases and J by 4 bases, with 15 bases between them. Germline CDR1 is SNHLY and CDR2 is FYNNEI. There are 14 residues in the CDR3. CDR3 region: CASSRTGPGTEAFF. The CDR3 coding sequence is TGTGCCAGCAGCAGGACCGGGCCGGGCACTGAAGCTTTCTTT.

The sample holds one count of this clone. V usage is TRBV7-8 and J usage is TRBJ2-5; D is ambiguous. V shed 0 bases and J shed 5 bases, with 10 bases lying between them. CDR1 is SGHVS, CDR2 FQNEAQ, per germline. The CDR3 is made up of 14 amino acids. The CDR3 reads CASSLAKAIETQYF. CDR3 coding DNA: TGTGCCAGCAGCTTAGCCAAGGCTATCGAGACCCAGTACTTC. Full variable domain (rest looked up from reference TRBV7-8 and TRBJ2-5): GAGVSQSPRYKVAKRGQDVALRCDPISGHVSLFWYQQALGQGPEFLTYFQNEAQLDKSGLPSDRFFAERPEGSVSTLKIQRTQQEDSAVYLCASSLAKAIETQYFGPGTRLLVL.

This chain uses TRBV11-2 with TRBJ1-1; D might be TRBD1 (6 bases). Germline V CDR1 and CDR2: SGHAT, FQNNGV. V was pared by 3 bases and J by 0 bases, with 11 bases between. CDR3 size: 15 residues. CDR3 residues: CASSFLDRMNTEAFF. Here the CDR3 DNA reads TGTGCCAGCAGCTTCCTCGACAGGATGAACACTGAAGCTTTCTTT.

This clone was found once. The rearrangement links TRBV6-5 to TRBJ1-2, with unresolved D. Germline V gene sequence: CDR1 MNHEY, CDR2 SVGAGI. The CDR3 totals 11 residues. CDR3 protein: CAVSAGYGYTF. The CDR3, as DNA: TGTGCAGTGTCTGCGGGCTATGGCTACACCTTC.

V gene TRBV6-5 combines with J gene TRBJ1-1; no clear D. CDR1 MNHEY and CDR2 SVGAGI come from the germline V gene. V was shortened by 5 bases and J by 5 bases, with 15 bases between the two germline ends. The CDR3 extends over 14 amino acids. This chain's CDR3 is CASSAIRVGTEAFF. The CDR3 nucleotides are TGTGCCAGCAGTGCTATCCGGGTTGGGACTGAAGCTTTCTTT.

V is TRBV9 and J is TRBJ2-3; 8 bases are a match to TRBD2. This CDR3 contains 15 residues. The germline V gene has CDR1 SGDLS and CDR2 YYNGEE. V dropped 3 bases and J dropped 0; count of bases not matched to a gene: 3. Written as DNA, the CDR3 is TGTGCCAGCAGCGAGCGGGGGCTTAGCACAGATACGCAGTATTTT. Its translation is CASSERGLSTDTQYF.

The sample holds a few counts of this clone. The chain carries TRBV4-3 and TRBJ2-7, with 9 bases fitting TRBD2. There are 18 residues in the CDR3. The germline gives CDR1 LGHNA, CDR2 YSLEER. V was clipped by 3 bases and J by 2 bases; unmatched bases: 14. The CDR3 nucleotides are TGCGCCAGCAGCCAGGGTTCACTAGGACTAGCGACTACCTACGAGCAGTACTTC. This gives the protein CASSQGSLGLATTYEQYF.

The chain carries TRBV6-1 and TRBJ1-2; no definite D call. The germline V and J ends were trimmed by 1 base and 7 bases, with 22 bases remaining between them. The CDR3 spans 17 residues. In germline, CDR1 is MNHNS, CDR2 SASEGT. In DNA form, the CDR3 reads TGTGCCAGCAGTGAAGAGGGAGTGGACTTTTATCGTGGTGGCTACACCTTC. Translation gives CASSEEGVDFYRGGYTF.

This clone was counted once. The chain recombines TRBV19 with TRBJ1-1; D gene ambiguous. Between the trimmed V and J ends, which lost 7 bases and 5 bases, there was a span of 26 bases. This CDR3 region has 17 residues. Germline V gene data show CDR1 as LNHDA and CDR2 as SQIVND (reference sequence). CDR3 DNA: TGTGCCAGTACCATTAAATTGACATACTGGGGAAGAACTGAAGCTTTCTTT. Its translation: CASTIKLTYWGRTEAFF. The full variable domain, rest sourced from reference TRBV19 and TRBJ1-1, is DGGITQSPKYLFRKEGQNVTLSCEQNLNHDAMYWYRQDPGQGLRLIYYSQIVNDFQKGDIAEGYSVSREKKESFPLTVTSAQKNPTAFYLCASTIKLTYWGRTEAFFGQGTRLTVV.

The chain couples TRBV7-2 to TRBJ2-5; D is ambiguous. V dropped 3 bases and J dropped 5 bases, with 4 bases sitting between them. This CDR3 contains 11 residues. Looked up from germline, CDR1 is SGHTA and CDR2 is FQGNSA. The CDR3 region has the DNA TGTGCCAGCAGCTTTCATGAGACCCAGTACTTC. Its protein is CASSFHETQYF. The whole variable domain, remainder taken from reference TRBV7-2 and TRBJ2-5, is GAGVSQSPSNKVTEKGKDVELRCDPISGHTALYWYRQSLGQGLEFLIYFQGNSAPDKSGLPSDRFSAERTGGSVSTLTIQRTQQEDSAVYLCASSFHETQYFGPGTRLLVL.

The chain recombines TRBV5-6 with TRBJ2-1; TRBD1 or TRBD2 may be the D gene (5 bases each). This CDR3 spans 16 amino acids. V gave up 1 base and J gave up 3 bases, with 14 bases separating them. Germline-derived CDR1 and CDR2 are SGHDT and YYEEEE. This CDR3 is CASSLYRGYLYNEQFF. CDR3 coding DNA: TGTGCCAGCAGCTTGTACCGGGGCTACCTCTACAATGAGCAGTTCTTC.

This clone was recorded at least ten times. The V and J genes are TRBV4-2 and TRBJ1-5; tentative D call: TRBD1 (5 bases). The CDR3 loop spans 16 amino acids. The V gene's germline CDR1 is LGHNA and CDR2 YNFKEQ. Trimming cost V 2 bases and J 9 bases, with 20 bases left between them. The DNA for the CDR3 is TGTGCCAGCAGCCAACTAGCCGGGACGGAGTACGGGCCCCAGCATTTT. Amino acids: CASSQLAGTEYGPQHF.

The chain has TRBV5-1 and TRBJ1-2; TRBD1 is a possible D gene (5 bases). This CDR3 spans 11 amino acids. Germline CDR1 SGHRS, CDR2 YFSETQ. V dropped 5 bases and J dropped 8 bases, with 10 bases sitting between them. The CDR3 loop reads CASSDSYGYTF. In DNA, the CDR3 is TGCGCCAGCAGTGACAGTTACGGCTACACCTTC.